Sequencing of this T cell receptor (beta chain) was carried out in a study of blood T cell repertoires in COVID-19. In the study overall: Samples representing acute and convalescent COVID-19 were sourced from the United States, Italy and Spain.

This clone was recorded once. Original data processing: Amplification of reference gene primers provided the estimated nucleated cell counts. Assay: immunoSEQ multiplex PCR; the TCRdb copy retains only in-frame clones and omits some. V, J and clone size are taken as reported in that table, and D and trimming were inferred from the DNA itself. The table includes fewer than 200,000 clones, under 85% detected once. Participants' reported clinical history set cohort assignment. The V segment lost 4 bases and the J segment 2 bases; nucleotides outside the gene matches: 4. The CDR3 is 14 amino acids. The germline V gene has CDR1 ENHRY and CDR2 SYGVKD.

The origin of this receptor is a man aged 50 or older who had recovered from COVID-19. The chain recombines TRBV10-3 with TRBJ1-1; 7 bases are shared with TRBD1. The material sequenced was PBMCs or T cells enriched from blood (not recorded which). The CDR3 DNA reads as TGTGCCATCAGTGTTGGGGACAGTAACACTGAAGCTTTCTTT. Protein: CAISVGDSNTEAFF.